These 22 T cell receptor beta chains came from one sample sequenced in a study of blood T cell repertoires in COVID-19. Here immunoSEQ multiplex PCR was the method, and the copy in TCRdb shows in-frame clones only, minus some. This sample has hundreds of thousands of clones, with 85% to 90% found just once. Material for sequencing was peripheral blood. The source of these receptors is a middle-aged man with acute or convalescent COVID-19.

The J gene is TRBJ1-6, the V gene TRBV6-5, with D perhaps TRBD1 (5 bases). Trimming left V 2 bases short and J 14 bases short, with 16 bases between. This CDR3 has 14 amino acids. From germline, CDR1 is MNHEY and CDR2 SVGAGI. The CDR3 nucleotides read TGTGCCAGCAGTTACCCGGGAGCCGGGGGGACCCTCCACTTT. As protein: CASSYPGAGGTLHF.

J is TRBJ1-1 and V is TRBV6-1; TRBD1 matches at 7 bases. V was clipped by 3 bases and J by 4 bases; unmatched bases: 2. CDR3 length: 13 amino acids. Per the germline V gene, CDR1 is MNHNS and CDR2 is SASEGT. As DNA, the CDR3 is TGTGCCAGCAGTGATCCAGGGGGCACTGAAGCTTTCTTT. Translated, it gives CASSDPGGTEAFF.

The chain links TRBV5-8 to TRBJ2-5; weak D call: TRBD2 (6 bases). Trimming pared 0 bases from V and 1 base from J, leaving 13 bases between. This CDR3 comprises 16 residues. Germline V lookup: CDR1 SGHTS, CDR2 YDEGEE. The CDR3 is CASSLGLRTTQETQYF. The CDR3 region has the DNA TGTGCCAGCAGCTTGGGACTTAGGACTACCCAAGAGACCCAGTACTTC.

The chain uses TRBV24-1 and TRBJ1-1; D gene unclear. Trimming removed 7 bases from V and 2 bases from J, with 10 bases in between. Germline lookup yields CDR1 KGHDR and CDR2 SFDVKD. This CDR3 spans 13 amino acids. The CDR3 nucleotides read TGTGCCACCAGAGCACAGCCAAACACTGAAGCTTTCTTT. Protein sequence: CATRAQPNTEAFF.

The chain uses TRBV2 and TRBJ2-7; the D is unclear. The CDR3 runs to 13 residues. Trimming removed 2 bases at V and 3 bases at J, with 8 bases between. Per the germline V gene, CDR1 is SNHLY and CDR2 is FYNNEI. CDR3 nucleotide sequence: TGTGCCAGCAGTGAATCCGGGTTCTACGAGCAGTACTTC. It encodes CASSESGFYEQYF.

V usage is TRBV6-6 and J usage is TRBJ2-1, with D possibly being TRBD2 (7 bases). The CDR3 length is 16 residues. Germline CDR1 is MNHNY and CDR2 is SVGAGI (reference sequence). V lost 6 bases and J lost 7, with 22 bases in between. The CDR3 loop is CASSYPPAGANNEQFF. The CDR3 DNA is TGTGCCAGCAGCTATCCCCCCGCGGGGGCCAATAATGAGCAGTTCTTC.

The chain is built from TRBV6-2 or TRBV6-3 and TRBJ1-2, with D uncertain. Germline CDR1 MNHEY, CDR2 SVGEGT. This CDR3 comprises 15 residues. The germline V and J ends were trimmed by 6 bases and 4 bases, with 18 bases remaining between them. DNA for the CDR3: TGTGCCAGCAGCCAAAGAGAGGGCCATGTCTATGGCTACACCTTC. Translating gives CASSQREGHVYGYTF.

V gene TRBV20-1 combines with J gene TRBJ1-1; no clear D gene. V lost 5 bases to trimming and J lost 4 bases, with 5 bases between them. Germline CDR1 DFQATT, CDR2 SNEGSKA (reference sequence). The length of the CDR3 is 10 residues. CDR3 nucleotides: TGCAGTGCTCTGAGCACTGAAGCTTTCTTT. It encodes CSALSTEAFF.

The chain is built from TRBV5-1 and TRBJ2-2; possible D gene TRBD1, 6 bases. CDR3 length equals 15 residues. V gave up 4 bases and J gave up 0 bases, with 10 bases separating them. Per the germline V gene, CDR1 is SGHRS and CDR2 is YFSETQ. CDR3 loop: CASSPGQSNTGELFF. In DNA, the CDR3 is TGCGCCAGCAGCCCAGGACAGTCGAACACCGGGGAGCTGTTTTTT.

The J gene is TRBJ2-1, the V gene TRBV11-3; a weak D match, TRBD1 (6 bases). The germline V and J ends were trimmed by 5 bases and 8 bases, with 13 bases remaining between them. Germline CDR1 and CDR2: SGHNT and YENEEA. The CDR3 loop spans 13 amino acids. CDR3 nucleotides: TGTGCCAGCAGCATACAGGGTGGAGATGAGCAGTTCTTC. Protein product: CASSIQGGDEQFF.

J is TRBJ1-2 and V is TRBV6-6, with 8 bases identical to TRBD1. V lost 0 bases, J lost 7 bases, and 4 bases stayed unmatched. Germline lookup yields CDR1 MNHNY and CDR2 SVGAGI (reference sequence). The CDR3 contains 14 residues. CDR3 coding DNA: TGTGCCAGCAGTTACTCCAGGGGGCGGGTTGGCTACACCTTC. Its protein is CASSYSRGRVGYTF.

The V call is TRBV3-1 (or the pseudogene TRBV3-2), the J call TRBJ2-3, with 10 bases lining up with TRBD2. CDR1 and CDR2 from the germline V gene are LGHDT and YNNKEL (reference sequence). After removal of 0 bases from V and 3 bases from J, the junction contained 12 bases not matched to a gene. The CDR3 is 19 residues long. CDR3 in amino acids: CASSQDRGKAGGQTDTQYF. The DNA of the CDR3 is TGTGCCAGCAGCCAAGATAGGGGAAAAGCGGGGGGGCAAACAGATACGCAGTATTTT.

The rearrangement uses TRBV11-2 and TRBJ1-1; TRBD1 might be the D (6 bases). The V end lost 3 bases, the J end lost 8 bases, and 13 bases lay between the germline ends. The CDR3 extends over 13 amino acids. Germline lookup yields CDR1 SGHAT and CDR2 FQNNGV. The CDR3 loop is CASSLGHPSEAFF. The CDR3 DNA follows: TGTGCCAGCAGCTTGGGACACCCTTCAGAAGCTTTCTTT.

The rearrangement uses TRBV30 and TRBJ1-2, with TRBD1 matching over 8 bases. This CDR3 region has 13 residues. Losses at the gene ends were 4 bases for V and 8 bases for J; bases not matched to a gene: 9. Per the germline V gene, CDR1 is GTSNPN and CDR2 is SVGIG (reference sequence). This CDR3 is CAWNSGTGEGYTF. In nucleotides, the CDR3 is TGTGCCTGGAATTCCGGGACAGGTGAAGGCTACACCTTC.

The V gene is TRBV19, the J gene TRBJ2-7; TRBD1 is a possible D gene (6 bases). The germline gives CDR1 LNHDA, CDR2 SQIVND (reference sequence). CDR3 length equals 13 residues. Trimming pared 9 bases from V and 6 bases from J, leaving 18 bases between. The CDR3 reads CASGTPGRSEQYF. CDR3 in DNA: TGTGCCAGCGGGACACCAGGTCGATCCGAGCAGTACTTC.

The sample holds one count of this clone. The CDR3 here is CASRLLYNEQFF. As DNA, the CDR3 is TGTGCAAGTCGCTTACTGTACAATGAGCAGTTCTTC. The gene calls are TRBV12-2 and TRBJ2-1; TRBD2, the D gene given by the table, was not confirmed from the DNA. TRBV12-2 is a pseudogene segment. This CDR3 is 12 amino acids long.

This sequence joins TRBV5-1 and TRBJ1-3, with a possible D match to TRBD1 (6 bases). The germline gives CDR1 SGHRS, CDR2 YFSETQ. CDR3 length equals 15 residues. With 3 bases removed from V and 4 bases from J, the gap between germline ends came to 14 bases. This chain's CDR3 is CASSSVGGQGNTIYF. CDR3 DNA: TGCGCCAGCAGCTCGGTGGGGGGGCAAGGAAACACCATATATTTT. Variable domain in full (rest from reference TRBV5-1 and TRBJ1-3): KAGVTQTPRYLIKTRGQQVTLSCSPISGHRSVSWYQQTPGQGLQFLFEYFSETQRNKGNFPGRFSGRQFSNSRSEMNVSTLELGDSALYLCASSSVGGQGNTIYFGEGSWLTVV.

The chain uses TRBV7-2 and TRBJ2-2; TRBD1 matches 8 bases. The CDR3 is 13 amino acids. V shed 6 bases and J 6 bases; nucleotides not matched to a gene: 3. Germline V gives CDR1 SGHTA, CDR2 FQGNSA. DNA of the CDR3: TGTGCCAGCAGACGACAGGGGTCCGGGGAGCTGTTTTTT. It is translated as CASRRQGSGELFF. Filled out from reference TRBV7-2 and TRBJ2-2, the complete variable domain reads GAGVSQSPSNKVTEKGKDVELRCDPISGHTALYWYRQSLGQGLEFLIYFQGNSAPDKSGLPSDRFSAERTGGSVSTLTIQRTQQEDSAVYLCASRRQGSGELFFGEGSRLTVL.

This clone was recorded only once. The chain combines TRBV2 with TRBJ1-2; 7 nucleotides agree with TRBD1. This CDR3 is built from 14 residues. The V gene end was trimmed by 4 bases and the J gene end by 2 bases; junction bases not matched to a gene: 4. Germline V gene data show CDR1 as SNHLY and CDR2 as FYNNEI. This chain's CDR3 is CASSGQGLNYGYTF. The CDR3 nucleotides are TGTGCCAGCAGTGGACAGGGCCTGAACTATGGCTACACCTTC.

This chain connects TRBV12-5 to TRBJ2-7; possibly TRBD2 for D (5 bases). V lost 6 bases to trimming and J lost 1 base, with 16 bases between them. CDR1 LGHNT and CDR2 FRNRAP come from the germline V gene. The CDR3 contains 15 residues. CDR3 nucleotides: TGTGCTAGTGGCTCTGAGGGTGGTAAGTCCTACGAGCAGTACTTC. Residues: CASGSEGGKSYEQYF.

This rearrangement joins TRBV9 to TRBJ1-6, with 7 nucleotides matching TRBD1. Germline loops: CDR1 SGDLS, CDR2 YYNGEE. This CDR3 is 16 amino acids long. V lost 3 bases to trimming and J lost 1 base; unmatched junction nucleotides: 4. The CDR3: CASSEGARSYNSPLHF. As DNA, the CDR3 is TGTGCCAGCAGCGAGGGGGCTCGGTCCTATAATTCACCCCTCCACTTT.

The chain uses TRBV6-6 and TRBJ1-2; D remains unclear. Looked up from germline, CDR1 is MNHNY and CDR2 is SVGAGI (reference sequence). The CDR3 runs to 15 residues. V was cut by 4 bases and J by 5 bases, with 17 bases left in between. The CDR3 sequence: CASSSRAGFVYGYTF. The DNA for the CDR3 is TGTGCCAGCAGTTCCCGGGCGGGGTTCGTATATGGCTACACCTTC.